Detailed here is one T cell receptor beta chain. This clonotype was recorded a few times. What this receptor recognizes is not known. Base-call qualities are not available, and no considerably larger clone is one nucleotide away. Libraries were prepared through PCR. Sequencing was performed on an Illumina HiSeq 2500. To reduce PCR and sequencing biases, unique molecular identifiers were built into the TCR beta cDNA libraries. Per 1 to 10 million input T cells, some 500,000 cDNA molecules were obtained, such that each molecule approximated one T cell. The patient libraries were prepared and sequenced with the same protocol used for the earlier healthy control dataset. Samples belonging to the same batch were prepared together, multiplexed and sequenced on a shared HiSeq lane. The original methods were these. MIGEC was used to process the raw barcoded reads, and molecular identifier groups with only a single read were discarded before consensus assembly and CDR3 extraction. Clonotype tables were post-analysed with VDJtools, and diversity was normalized by down-sampling all datasets to the smallest sample size. In repertoire overlap clustering, CDR3 amino acid sequences, but not nucleotide sequences, were matched to correct batch-related cross-sample contamination. Starting from the raw public reads, TCRdb applied fastp trimming at Q25, assembled clones with MiXCR and retained in-frame beta chains. Each CDR3 protein appears once, grouped with its most common genes and DNA. For this entry, the V and J calls and clone size follow TCRdb and not the study's own pipeline. Across this sample there are 750,000 to 950,000 distinct CDR3 sequences, with about 57% seen only once. The top ten hold approximately 4.5% of the sample.

TCR beta repertoires were profiled from peripheral blood of roughly 13 young patients with multiple sclerosis to demonstrate the VDJtools post-analysis software. The multiple sclerosis patients were children and adolescents ranging in age from 6 to 15 years. The V and J ends are trimmed by 9 bases and 2 bases, leaving 5 bases between them. Taken from cysteine to phenylalanine, the CDR3 has 12 residues. Kept here is only the CDR3 DNA, which spans 36 bases and is read in frame from base 1. The sample belongs to a study of post-analysis software for immune sequencing data (dated by TCRdb to the mid-2010s). For the wider study: Disease courses on record covered relapsing-remitting, secondary progressive and progressive-relapsing multiple sclerosis, though some patients had no subtype annotation. A subset of samples was prepared in parallel using single-end sample barcoding, then pooled and co-amplified after Illumina adapter ligation. The patient repertoires were set against about 12 previously published healthy control repertoires from donors whose ages ranged from roughly 6 to 26 years. Study-wide findings and limitations: The control group was slightly older than the multiple sclerosis patient group. When samples were clustered directly using the F measure, samples prepared in the same batch co-clustered strongly, which prompted a batch-effect correction. Patients showed significantly higher frequencies than controls for several TRBV segments, among them TRBV5-6, TRBV5-1 and TRBV20-1. Normalized Chao1 diversity was significantly lower in multiple sclerosis patients than controls, suggesting substantial peripheral T-cell clonal expansion.

The sequence links TRBV12-3 or TRBV12-4 to TRBJ2-6; confidence is insufficient to name the D gene. This TCR was recovered from a girl aged 10 to 17 with multiple sclerosis. Sequenced sample: blood. The DNA reads TGTGCCAGTACAGCTGGGGCCAACGTCCTGACTTTC. This is translated as CASTAGANVLTF.